This T cell receptor (beta chain) was sequenced in a study of shared clonotypes between healthy human individuals. Study observations and caveats: A generally larger estimated richness was seen in naive subsets than in memory subsets. Unshared clonotypes carried lower generation probabilities than those common to all four donors.

Turning to this clone: What it binds is not known.

This CDR3 is 17 amino acids long. CDR1 MNHNS and CDR2 SASEGT come from the germline V gene. V lost 0 bases, J lost 3 bases, and 10 bases stayed unmatched. Only in-frame clones appear in the TCRdb table, and some are missing; sequencing was by immunoSEQ multiplex PCR. The top ten hold roughly 1.2% of the sample, which has approximately 1,500,000 clones, about 96% seen once. The origin of this receptor is a young man in good health. This chain uses TRBV6-1 with TRBJ2-7; 8 nucleotides match TRBD2. The sequencing input was naive CD4+ T cells sorted from blood. Documented subset: CD45RA+ positively selected. CDR3 in amino acids: CASSEAIGRTSRYEQYF. The CDR3 nucleotides read TGTGCCAGCAGTGAAGCAATAGGCCGGACTAGCCGCTACGAGCAGTACTTC.